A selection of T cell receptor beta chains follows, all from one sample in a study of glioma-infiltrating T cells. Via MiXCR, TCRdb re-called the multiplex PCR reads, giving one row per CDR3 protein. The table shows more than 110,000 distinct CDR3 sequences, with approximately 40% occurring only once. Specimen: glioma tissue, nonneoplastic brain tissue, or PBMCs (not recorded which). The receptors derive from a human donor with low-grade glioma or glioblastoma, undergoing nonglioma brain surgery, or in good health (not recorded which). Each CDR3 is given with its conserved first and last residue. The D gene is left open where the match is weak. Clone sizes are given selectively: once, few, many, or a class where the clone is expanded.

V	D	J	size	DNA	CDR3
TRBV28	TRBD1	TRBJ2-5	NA	TGTGCCAGCACTATTGGGACAGCCGCCGAGACCCAGTACTTC	CASTIGTAAETQYF
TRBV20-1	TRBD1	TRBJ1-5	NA	TGCAGTGCCTTGGACAGGCATGGCAATCAGCCCCAGCATTTT	CSALDRHGNQPQHF
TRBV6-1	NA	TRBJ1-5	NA	TGTGCCAGCAGGTTATGGGTTACCCGGGATCAGCCCCAGCATTTT	CASRLWVTRDQPQHF
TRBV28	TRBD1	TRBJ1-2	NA	TGTGCCAGCGGAAGACAGGGGGCCGATGGCTACACCTTC	CASGRQGADGYTF
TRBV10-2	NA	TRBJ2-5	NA	TGCGCCAGCAGAGGGAGGTCCCAAGAGACCCAGTACTTC	CASRGRSQETQYF
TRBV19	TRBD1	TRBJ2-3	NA	TGTGCCAGCAAGACAGGGCCTAGCACAGATACGCAGTATTTT	CASKTGPSTDTQYF
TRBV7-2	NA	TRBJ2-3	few	TGTGCCAGCAGCGAAGATGATGGAGATACGCAGTATTTT	CASSEDDGDTQYF
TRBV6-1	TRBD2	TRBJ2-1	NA	TGTGCCAGCAGCCGGACTAGCGGGGGTTACAATGAGCAGCTCTTC	CASSRTSGGYNEQLF
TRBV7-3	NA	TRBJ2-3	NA	TGTGCCAGCAGCTTAGACCGGGGTGATACGCAGTATTTT	CASSLDRGDTQYF
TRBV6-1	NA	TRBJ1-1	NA	TGTGCCAGCAGTGAAGCTCCAGGGGAGGCCACTGAAGCTTTCTTT	CASSEAPGEATEAFF
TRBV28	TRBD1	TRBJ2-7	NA	TGTGCCAGCGGACGGGACAGCTACGAGCAGTACTTC	CASGRDSYEQYF
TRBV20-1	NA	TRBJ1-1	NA	TGCAGTGCGCAGGTGGGGCCTGAAGCTTTCTTT	CSAQVGPEAFF
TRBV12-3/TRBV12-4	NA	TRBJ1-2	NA	TGTGCCAGCAGTTTAAAGAGGGGAACTGGCTACACCTTC	CASSLKRGTGYTF
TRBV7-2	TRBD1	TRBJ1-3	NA	TGTGCCAGCAGCCGACAGGGAGGTGGAAACACCATATATTTT	CASSRQGGGNTIYF
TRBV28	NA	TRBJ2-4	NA	TGTGCCAGCAGTTCAGTCGACGTCGGACTTCCGGCAGACTTC	CASSSVDVGLPADF
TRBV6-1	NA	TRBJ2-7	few	TGTGCCAGCACTCCCCCCTGGGGAAACTACGAGCAGTACTTC	CASTPPWGNYEQYF
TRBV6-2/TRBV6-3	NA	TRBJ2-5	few	TGTGCCAGCAGTCTAGCGCGCGAACAAGAGACCCAGTACTTC	CASSLAREQETQYF
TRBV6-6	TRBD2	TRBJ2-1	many	TGTGCCAGCAGTTACTCCCCAGCGGGGGAAACTAATGAGCAGTTCTTC	CASSYSPAGETNEQFF
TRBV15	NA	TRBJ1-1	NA	TGTGCCACCAGCAGACGAGCCGGGACTGGGAACACTGAAGCTTTCTTT	CATSRRAGTGNTEAFF
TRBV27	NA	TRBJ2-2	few	TGTGCCAGCAGTTTTGGCCAGGGGCGAAACACCGGGGAGCTGTTTTTT	CASSFGQGRNTGELFF
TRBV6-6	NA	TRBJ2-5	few	TGTGCCAGCAGTTACGGCGCTCGGGAGACCCAGTACTTC	CASSYGARETQYF
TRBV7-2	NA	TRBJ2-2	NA	TGTGCCAGCAGCGCCCGGAGACCCGTCACCGGGGAGCTGTTTTTT	CASSARRPVTGELFF